Detailed here is one TCR beta chain. These data originate in a study of T cells in Graves' hyperthyroidism and ophthalmopathy. Across the study: Peripheral blood was secured at the point of initial diagnosis, before any treatment.

RNA transcripts were the template for amplifying TCR beta CDR3 regions. First-round RT-PCR of the TCR CDR3 relied on the HTBI primer set. One entry per CDR3 protein results from TCRdb running MiXCR on the multiplex PCR reads. The repertoire holds about 300,000 distinct CDR3 sequences, with approximately 18% as singletons. This TCR was recovered from a man aged 50-59 years with Graves' ophthalmopathy. The sequenced material came from blood.

In DNA form, the CDR3 reads TGCAGTGCTACTGATTGGGGGAGGGCCCAAGAGACCCAGTACTTC. It yields the protein CSATDWGRAQETQYF. The V gene is TRBV20-1, the J gene TRBJ2-5; 7 bases match TRBD2. Trimming at V came to 4 bases and at J to 1 base, leaving 9 bases not matched to a gene. The germline gives CDR1 DFQATT, CDR2 SNEGSKA (reference sequence). This CDR3 contains 15 residues.